Each of the 30 T cell receptor beta chains below was sequenced from the same sample in a study of CD8 T cells in ankylosing spondylitis. One entry per CDR3 protein results from TCRdb running MiXCR on the 5' RACE reads. This table has 200,000 to 300,000 distinct CDR3 sequences, roughly 8.6% appearing once. The sample comprised blood, either unsorted or a sorted T cell fraction (not recorded which). The receptors were gathered from a male donor with ankylosing spondylitis or in good health (not recorded which).

The chain links TRBV7-2 to TRBJ2-1, with TRBD1 identical over 7 bases. V lost 6 bases and J lost 9; bases outside the gene matches: 8. Germline V gene lookup returns CDR1 SGHTA and CDR2 FQGNSA. The CDR3 spans 13 residues. The CDR3 region is CASRLTGRIEQFF. CDR3 nucleotides: TGTGCCAGCAGACTGACAGGGCGTATTGAGCAGTTCTTC.

This clonotype was recorded many times. The chain joins TRBV20-1 to TRBJ2-1; the match to TRBD2 covers 11 bases. The CDR3 length is 15 residues. Germline CDR1 and CDR2: DFQATT and SNEGSKA (reference sequence). Unmatched junction bases numbered 12, after V lost 5 bases and J lost 9 bases. This chain's CDR3 is CSAGSPGLAASEQFF. CDR3 DNA sequence: TGCAGTGCTGGGAGCCCGGGACTAGCGGCGAGTGAGCAGTTCTTC.

The chain is built from TRBV4-3 and TRBJ2-3; 13 bases are a match to TRBD2. The germline gives CDR1 LGHNA, CDR2 YSLEER. V shed 0 bases, J shed 4 bases, and the junction held 7 bases outside the gene matches. The CDR3 covers 18 residues. The CDR3: CASSQDWTSGSGADTQYF. The CDR3 coding sequence is TGCGCCAGCAGCCAAGACTGGACTAGCGGGAGTGGGGCAGATACGCAGTATTTT.

This clonotype was seen many times. V and J are TRBV15 and TRBJ2-5; D call uncertain. This CDR3 is built from 14 residues. The germline CDR1 and CDR2 sequences are LNHNV and YYDKDF (reference sequence). Trimming removed 1 base from V and 1 base from J, with 7 bases in between. The CDR3 reads CATSRGFTQETQYF. CDR3 DNA sequence: TGTGCCACCAGCAGAGGGTTTACCCAAGAGACCCAGTACTTC.

At least ten counts were recorded for this clonotype. V usage is TRBV12-3 or TRBV12-4 and J usage is TRBJ1-4, with TRBD1 as a possible D gene (5 bases). V lost 5 bases to trimming and J lost 4 bases, with 17 bases between them. The CDR3 is made up of 16 amino acids. DNA of the CDR3: TGTGCCAGCAGTCCCCCGGGGGGTCGTGGTAATGAAAAACTGTTTTTT. The encoded protein is CASSPPGGRGNEKLFF.

In the case of this clonotype: This may stem from a read error, because a much larger clone lies one nucleotide away. This likely comes from a read error, as the CDR3 has no conserved phenylalanine or tryptophan at its end. The CDR3 is CAISEAGATDTQYL. The CDR3 DNA is TGTGCCATCAGTGAAGCAGGAGCGACAGATACGCAGTATTTA. The rearrangement links TRBV10-3 to TRBJ2-3; no firm D call. The germline gives CDR1 ENHRY, CDR2 SYGVKD. V shed 3 bases and J shed 3 bases, with 10 bases lying between them. The CDR3 has 14 amino acids.

The table lists this clonotype with many counts. CDR3 DNA: TGTGCCAGCAGCCAAGAGGCCATTATATCGTACGAGCAGTACTTC. It is translated as CASSQEAIISYEQYF. This rearrangement joins TRBV4-2 to TRBJ2-7; D remains unclear. The V gene lost 0 bases and the J gene lost 4 bases, with 13 bases spanning the gap. Per germline, CDR1 LGHNA and CDR2 YNFKEQ. CDR3 size: 15 residues.

This clonotype was seen ten or more times. The chain combines TRBV18 with TRBJ1-4, with 8 bases identical to TRBD1. This CDR3 spans 14 amino acids. Germline V gives CDR1 KGHSH, CDR2 LQKENI. J lost 8 bases, V lost 2 bases, and 4 bases had no gene match. In nucleotides, the CDR3 is TGTGCCAGCTCACCAGGGACAGGTTTGGAAAAACTGTTTTTT. It encodes CASSPGTGLEKLFF. The full variable domain, completed using reference TRBV18 and TRBJ1-4, is NAGVMQNPRHLVRRRGQEARLRCSPMKGHSHVYWYRQLPEEGLKFMVYLQKENIIDESGMPKERFSAEFPKEGPSILRIQQVVRGDSAAYFCASSPGTGLEKLFFGSGTQLSVL.

This clonotype was counted many times. V is TRBV9 and J is TRBJ2-3; 8 nucleotides line up with TRBD1. Germline CDR1 reads SGDLS; CDR2 reads YYNGEE. The CDR3 consists of 17 residues. Trimming took 3 bases from V and 4 from J; bases not matched to a gene: 13. The DNA of the CDR3 is TGTGCCAGCAGCGCCGGACAGGGTATAATTGGCGCAGATACGCAGTATTTT. This sequence encodes CASSAGQGIIGADTQYF.

This clonotype came up many times. V usage is TRBV5-1 and J usage is TRBJ2-5; the match to TRBD2 covers 12 bases. Per the germline V gene, CDR1 is SGHRS and CDR2 is YFSETQ. J was trimmed by 2 bases and V by 1 base; bases with no gene match: 0. The CDR3 has 15 residues. The CDR3 loop reads CASSLTSGRQETQYF. The CDR3 DNA is TGCGCCAGCAGCTTGACTAGCGGGAGGCAAGAGACCCAGTACTTC. Full variable domain (remainder filled in from reference TRBV5-1 and TRBJ2-5): KAGVTQTPRYLIKTRGQQVTLSCSPISGHRSVSWYQQTPGQGLQFLFEYFSETQRNKGNFPGRFSGRQFSNSRSEMNVSTLELGDSALYLCASSLTSGRQETQYFGPGTRLLVL.

This clonotype has a count of ten or more. V and J are TRBV7-2 and TRBJ2-7; 9 bases are shared with TRBD2. V dropped 4 bases and J dropped 4; count of bases not matched to a gene: 11. This CDR3 is built from 16 residues. Per the germline V gene, CDR1 is SGHTA and CDR2 is FQGNSA. CDR3 nucleotides: TGTGCCAGCAGCTCTTTTAGACTAGCGGAGAAGTACGAGCAGTACTTC. Amino acids: CASSSFRLAEKYEQYF.

This clonotype was seen many times. The V gene is TRBV12-3 or TRBV12-4, the J gene TRBJ1-6; 9 bases map to TRBD1. V gave up 4 bases and J gave up 6 bases; unmatched junction bases: 4. This CDR3 spans 15 amino acids. The CDR3 reads CASSSGQGFNSPLHF. In DNA form, the CDR3 reads TGTGCCAGCAGTTCAGGACAGGGGTTTAATTCACCCCTCCACTTT.

This clonotype was seen at least ten times. V gene TRBV11-1 combines with J gene TRBJ1-1; D ambiguous. Germline CDR1 reads SGHAT; CDR2 reads FQDESV (reference sequence). The germline V and J ends were trimmed by 0 bases and 0 bases, with 17 bases remaining between them. CDR3 length equals 18 residues. The CDR3 spells CASSLAGWGSNMNTEAFF. The CDR3 DNA reads as TGTGCCAGCAGCTTAGCGGGGTGGGGATCCAATATGAACACTGAAGCTTTCTTT. Looking up the rest from reference TRBV11-1 and TRBJ1-1 gives the full variable domain: EAEVAQSPRYKITEKSQAVAFWCDPISGHATLYWYRQILGQGPELLVQFQDESVVDDSQLPKDRFSAERLKGVDSTLKIQPAELGDSAMYLCASSLAGWGSNMNTEAFFGQGTRLTVV.

This clonotype was picked up many times. For the CDR3, the DNA is TGTGCCAGCACCCAACAATTCCCGCATGGGCAGTACTTC. Translating gives CASTQQFPHGQYF. The chain joins TRBV12-3 or TRBV12-4 to TRBJ2-7; unclear D gene. Trimming removed 7 bases at V and 9 bases at J, with 19 bases between. The CDR3 is 13 amino acids.

This clonotype was observed a few times. The J gene is TRBJ1-6, the V gene TRBV4-3; D ambiguous. V was shortened by 2 bases and J by 0 bases, with 8 bases between the two germline ends. This CDR3 is built from 16 residues. CDR1 is LGHNA, CDR2 YSLEER, per germline. The CDR3 bases are TGCGCCAGCAGCCAAACGAGAAGCTCCTATAATTCACCCCTCCACTTT. The encoded protein is CASSQTRSSYNSPLHF.

As regards this clonotype: This clone may be a read error of a much larger clone one base away. The J gene is TRBJ2-3, the V gene TRBV7-9; D is ambiguous. CDR1 and CDR2 from the germline V gene are SEHNR and FQNEAQ (reference sequence). The CDR3 loop spans 17 amino acids. Trimming took off 5 bases at V and 4 bases at J, with 22 bases between the two ends. CDR3 loop: CASSTQTEGIGSDTQYF. The CDR3 coding sequence is TGTGCCAGCAGCACCCAGACGGAAGGCATCGGCTCAGATACGCAGTATTTT.

This clonotype occurred a few times. V and J are TRBV5-8 and TRBJ2-1, with D perhaps being TRBD1 or TRBD2 (5 bases each). Trimming stripped 5 bases from V and 0 bases from J, with 15 bases between. Per germline, CDR1 SGHTS and CDR2 YDEGEE. This CDR3 comprises 16 residues. In DNA, the CDR3 is TGTGCCAGCAGTCCCCGGGACCCCAGCTCCTACAATGAGCAGTTCTTC. Translating gives CASSPRDPSSYNEQFF.

This clonotype has ten or more counts. The V and J genes are TRBV11-2 and TRBJ2-1; 11 positions agree with TRBD2. J lost 0 bases, V lost 1 base, and 8 bases had no gene match. Germline loops: CDR1 SGHAT, CDR2 FQNNGV. The CDR3 consists of 19 residues. CDR3 region: CASSLVGLAEESSYNEQFF. Here the CDR3 DNA reads TGTGCCAGCAGCTTAGTGGGACTAGCGGAAGAAAGCTCCTACAATGAGCAGTTCTTC.

This clonotype was counted ten times or more. V is TRBV3-1 and J is TRBJ1-2, with 7 bases aligning to TRBD1. After removal of 1 base from V and 5 bases from J, the junction contained 4 bases not matched to a gene. The CDR3 loop spans 14 amino acids. Germline CDR1 and CDR2: LGHDT and YNNKEL (reference sequence). DNA for the CDR3: TGTGCCAGCAGCCAAGTGACAGGGACGTATGGCTACACCTTC. Encoded protein: CASSQVTGTYGYTF.

This clonotype was seen at least ten times. The V gene is TRBV20-1, the J gene TRBJ2-1, with 8 positions matching TRBD2. The ends lost 5 bases at V and 6 bases at J; junction bases unmatched: 12. The CDR3 sequence is 15 residues long. The germline CDR1 and CDR2 sequences are DFQATT and SNEGSKA (reference sequence). CDR3: CSAGLLGGRSNEQFF. The CDR3, as DNA: TGCAGTGCTGGCCTATTGGGCGGGAGGAGCAATGAGCAGTTCTTC.

This clonotype showed up many times. J is TRBJ1-1 and V is TRBV5-6; tentative D call: TRBD1 (5 bases). The CDR3 is 14 residues long. V was cut by 0 bases and J by 1 base, with 7 bases left in between. Germline values: CDR1 SGHDT, CDR2 YYEEEE. The CDR3 DNA reads as TGTGCCAGCAGCTTGGGACAGCAGAACACTGAAGCTTTCTTT. Translating gives CASSLGQQNTEAFF.

This clonotype appeared once. The gene calls are TRBV4-2 and TRBJ1-6, with D perhaps matching TRBD1 (5 bases). CDR1 and CDR2 (germline): LGHNA, YNFKEQ. CDR3 length: 14 residues. V lost 9 bases and J lost 10, with 19 bases in between. CDR3 sequence: CARGSGFRGSPLHF. Written as DNA, the CDR3 is TGTGCCAGGGGCTCCGGGTTTCGGGGCTCACCCCTCCACTTT.

This clonotype was detected only a few times. The J gene is TRBJ2-2, the V gene TRBV6-2 or TRBV6-3; 11 positions agree with TRBD2. CDR1 is MNHEY, CDR2 SVGEGT, per germline. V shed 8 bases, J shed 3 bases, and the junction held 8 bases outside the gene matches. The CDR3 extends over 16 amino acids. CDR3 nucleotides: TGTGCCAGCTCATCACTAGCGGGAGTCCACACCGGGGAGCTGTTTTTT. This codes for CASSSLAGVHTGELFF.

In this sample, this clonotype turned up many times. In DNA, the CDR3 is TGTGCCAGCAGTTTATCAGGGGCGAACACTGAAGCTTTCTTT. It translates to CASSLSGANTEAFF. This sequence joins TRBV12-3 or TRBV12-4 and TRBJ1-1; possible D gene TRBD1, 6 bases. V lost 2 bases, J lost 1 base, and 8 bases lay in between. The CDR3 length is 14 residues.

This clonotype was seen ten or more times. The gene calls are TRBV4-3 and TRBJ1-5, with 8 positions matching TRBD1. After removal of 1 base from V and 8 bases from J, the junction contained 4 bases not matched to a gene. Germline V lookup: CDR1 LGHNA, CDR2 YSLEER. The CDR3 totals 14 residues. The CDR3 coding sequence is TGCGCCAGCAGCCAAGGGACAGGGTTGGAGCCCCAGCATTTT. Encoded protein: CASSQGTGLEPQHF.

Ten or more counts support this clonotype. V is TRBV29-1 and J is TRBJ1-1; no clear D gene. CDR1 and CDR2 (germline): SQVTM, ANQGSEA. The CDR3 is 12 residues long. Trimming pared 7 bases from V and 4 bases from J, leaving 13 bases between. CDR3 sequence (DNA): TGCAGCGCCGATGGGAGGAGCACTGAAGCTTTCTTT. It encodes CSADGRSTEAFF.

This clonotype was recorded many times. This sequence joins TRBV7-3 and TRBJ1-3; D might be TRBD1 (5 bases). Germline CDR1 and CDR2: SGHTA and FQGTGA. The CDR3 contains 18 residues. Trimming shortened V by 1 base and J by 1 base, and 17 bases separated the two germline ends. CDR3 nucleotides: TGTGCCAGCAGCTTAAACCCCCGGGGCGTCGGATCTGGAAACACCATATATTTT. Protein product: CASSLNPRGVGSGNTIYF.

This chain links TRBV7-3 with TRBJ2-4; D perhaps matches TRBD2 (7 bases). The germline gives CDR1 SGHTA, CDR2 FQGTGA. The V and J ends lost 5 bases and 7 bases respectively, with 21 bases between them. CDR3 length: 16 amino acids. CDR3: CASSPTGGQTPNIQYF. In DNA, the CDR3 is TGTGCCAGCAGCCCCACCGGGGGGCAGACCCCCAACATTCAGTACTTC. The full variable domain, with the rest looked up from reference TRBV7-3 and TRBJ2-4, is GAGVSQTPSNKVTEKGKYVELRCDPISGHTALYWYRQSLGQGPEFLIYFQGTGAADDSGLPNDRFFAVRPEGSVSTLKIQRTERGDSAVYLCASSPTGGQTPNIQYFGAGTRLSVL.

The chain uses TRBV19 and TRBJ2-7; D possibly corresponds to TRBD2 (6 bases). V lost 5 bases, J lost 3 bases, and 11 bases lay in between. The germline V gene encodes CDR1 LNHDA and CDR2 SQIVND (reference sequence). This CDR3 is 13 amino acids long. CDR3 nucleotide sequence: TGTGCCAGTAGTGTATACGGGGGCTACGAGCAGTACTTC. Amino acid sequence: CASSVYGGYEQYF.

There are many counts of this clonotype. The J gene is TRBJ2-5, the V gene TRBV20-1; 7 nucleotides align to TRBD2. CDR3 length: 14 amino acids. The V gene end was trimmed by 2 bases and the J gene end by 5 bases; junction bases not matched to a gene: 8. CDR1 is DFQATT and CDR2 is SNEGSKA in the germline V gene (reference sequence). For the CDR3, the DNA is TGCAGTGCTAGATCTATAGCGGGTCGGGAGACCCAGTACTTC. It translates to CSARSIAGRETQYF.